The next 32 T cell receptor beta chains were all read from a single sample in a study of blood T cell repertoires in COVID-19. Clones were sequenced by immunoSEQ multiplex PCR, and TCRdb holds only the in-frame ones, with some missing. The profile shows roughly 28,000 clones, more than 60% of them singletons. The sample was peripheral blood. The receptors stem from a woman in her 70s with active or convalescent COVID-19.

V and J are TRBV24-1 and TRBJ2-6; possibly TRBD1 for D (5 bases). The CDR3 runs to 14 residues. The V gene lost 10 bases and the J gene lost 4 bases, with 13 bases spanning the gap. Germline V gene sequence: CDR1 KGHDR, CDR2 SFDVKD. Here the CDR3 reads CATAYGAGANVLTF. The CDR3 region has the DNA TGTGCCACGGCTTATGGGGCCGGGGCCAACGTCCTGACTTTC.

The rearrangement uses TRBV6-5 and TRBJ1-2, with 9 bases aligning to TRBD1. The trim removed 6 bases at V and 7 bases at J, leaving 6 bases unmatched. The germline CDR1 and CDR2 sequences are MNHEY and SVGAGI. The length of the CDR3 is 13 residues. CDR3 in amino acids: CASRATGGVGYTF. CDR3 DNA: TGTGCCAGCAGGGCCACAGGGGGCGTTGGCTACACCTTC.

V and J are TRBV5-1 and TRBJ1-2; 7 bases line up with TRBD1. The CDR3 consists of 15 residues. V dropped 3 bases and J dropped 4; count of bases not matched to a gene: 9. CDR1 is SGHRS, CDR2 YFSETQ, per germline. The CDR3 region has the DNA TGCGCCAGCAGCTCTAGCTGGGACAGCCGCTATGGCTACACCTTC. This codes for CASSSSWDSRYGYTF.

CDR3 region: CASRGGGTRELFF. The CDR3, as DNA: TGTGCCAGCAGGGGGGGAGGTACTAGGGAGCTGTTTTTT. The chain employs TRBV2 and TRBJ2-2, with TRBD2 as a possible D gene (6 bases). V was trimmed by 6 bases and J by 9 bases, leaving 14 bases between them. The CDR3 sequence is 13 residues long. The germline V gene encodes CDR1 SNHLY and CDR2 FYNNEI. Looking up the rest from reference TRBV2 and TRBJ2-2 gives the full variable domain: EPEVTQTPSHQVTQMGQEVILRCVPISNHLYFYWYRQILGQKVEFLVSFYNNEISEKSEIFDDQFSVERPDGSNFTLKIRSTKLEDSAMYFCASRGGGTRELFFGEGSRLTVL.

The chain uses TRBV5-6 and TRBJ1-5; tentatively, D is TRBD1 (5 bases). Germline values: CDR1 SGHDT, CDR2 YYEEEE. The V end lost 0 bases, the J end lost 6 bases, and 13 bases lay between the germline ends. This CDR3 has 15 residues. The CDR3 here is CASSLGAGMGQPQHF. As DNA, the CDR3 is TGTGCCAGCAGCTTGGGGGCAGGGATGGGTCAGCCCCAGCATTTT.

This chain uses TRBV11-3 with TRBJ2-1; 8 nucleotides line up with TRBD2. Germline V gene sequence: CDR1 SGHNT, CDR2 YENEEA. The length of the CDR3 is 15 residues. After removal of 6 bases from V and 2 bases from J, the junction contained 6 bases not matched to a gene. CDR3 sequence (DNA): TGTGCCAGCAGTTTAACGGGACTAGCCTACAATGAGCAGTTCTTC. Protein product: CASSLTGLAYNEQFF. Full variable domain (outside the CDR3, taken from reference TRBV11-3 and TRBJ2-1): EAGVVQSPRYKIIEKKQPVAFWCNPISGHNTLYWYLQNLGQGPELLIRYENEEAVDDSQLPKDRFSAERLKGVDSTLKIQPAELGDSAVYLCASSLTGLAYNEQFFGPGTRLTVL.

This CDR3 reads CASSLGPAGVVGELFF. CDR3 sequence (DNA): TGTGCCAGCAGCTTAGGCCCCGCGGGAGTTGTCGGGGAGCTGTTTTTT. The chain recombines TRBV11-3 with TRBJ2-2; 7 nucleotides line up with TRBD2. Germline CDR1 and CDR2: SGHNT and YENEEA. The ends lost 1 base at V and 7 bases at J; junction bases unmatched: 9. This CDR3 has 16 residues. Complete variable domain (other parts from reference TRBV11-3 and TRBJ2-2): EAGVVQSPRYKIIEKKQPVAFWCNPISGHNTLYWYLQNLGQGPELLIRYENEEAVDDSQLPKDRFSAERLKGVDSTLKIQPAELGDSAVYLCASSLGPAGVVGELFFGEGSRLTVL.

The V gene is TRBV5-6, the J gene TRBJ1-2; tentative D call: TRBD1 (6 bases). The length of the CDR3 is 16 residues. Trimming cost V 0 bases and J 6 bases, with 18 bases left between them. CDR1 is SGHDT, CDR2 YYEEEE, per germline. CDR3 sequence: CASSLANRALENGYTF. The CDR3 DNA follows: TGTGCCAGCAGCTTGGCCAACAGGGCGTTAGAGAATGGCTACACCTTC.

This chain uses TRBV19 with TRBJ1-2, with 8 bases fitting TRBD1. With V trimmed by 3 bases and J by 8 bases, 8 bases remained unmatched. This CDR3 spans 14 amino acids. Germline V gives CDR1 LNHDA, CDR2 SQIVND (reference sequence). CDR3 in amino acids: CASSMRDRRQGYTF. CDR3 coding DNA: TGTGCCAGTAGTATGAGGGACAGGAGACAAGGCTACACCTTC.

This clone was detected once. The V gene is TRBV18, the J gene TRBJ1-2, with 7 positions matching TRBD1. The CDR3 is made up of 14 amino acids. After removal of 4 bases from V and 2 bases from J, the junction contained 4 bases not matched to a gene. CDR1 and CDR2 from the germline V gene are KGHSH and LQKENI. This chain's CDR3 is CASSQTQGNYGYTF. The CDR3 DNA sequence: TGTGCCAGCTCACAAACACAGGGGAACTATGGCTACACCTTC.

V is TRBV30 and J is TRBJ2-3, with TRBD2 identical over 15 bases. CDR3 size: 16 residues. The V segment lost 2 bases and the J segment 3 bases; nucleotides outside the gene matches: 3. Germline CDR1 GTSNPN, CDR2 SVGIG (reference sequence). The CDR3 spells CAWSNGLAGGTDTQYF. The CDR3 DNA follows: TGTGCCTGGAGTAACGGACTAGCGGGAGGGACAGATACGCAGTATTTT.

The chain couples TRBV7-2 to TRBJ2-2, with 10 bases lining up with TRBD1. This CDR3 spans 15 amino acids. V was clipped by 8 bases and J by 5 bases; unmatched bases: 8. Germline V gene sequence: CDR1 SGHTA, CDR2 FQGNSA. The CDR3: CASGMTGGATGELFF. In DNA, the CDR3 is TGTGCCAGCGGGATGACAGGGGGCGCGACCGGGGAGCTGTTTTTT. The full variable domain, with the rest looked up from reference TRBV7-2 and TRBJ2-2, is GAGVSQSPSNKVTEKGKDVELRCDPISGHTALYWYRQSLGQGLEFLIYFQGNSAPDKSGLPSDRFSAERTGGSVSTLTIQRTQQEDSAVYLCASGMTGGATGELFFGEGSRLTVL.

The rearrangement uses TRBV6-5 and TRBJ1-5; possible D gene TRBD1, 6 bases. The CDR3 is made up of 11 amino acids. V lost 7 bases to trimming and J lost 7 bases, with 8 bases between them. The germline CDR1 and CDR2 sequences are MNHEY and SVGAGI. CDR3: CASTQGQPQHF. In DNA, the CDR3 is TGTGCCAGCACTCAGGGGCAGCCCCAGCATTTT.

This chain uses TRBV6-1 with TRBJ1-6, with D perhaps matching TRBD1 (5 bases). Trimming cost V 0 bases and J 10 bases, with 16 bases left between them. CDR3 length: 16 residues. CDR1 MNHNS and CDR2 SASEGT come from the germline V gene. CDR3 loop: CASSEAILPGGSPLHF. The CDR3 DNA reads TGTGCCAGCAGTGAAGCGATCCTCCCCGGGGGGTCACCCCTCCACTTT.

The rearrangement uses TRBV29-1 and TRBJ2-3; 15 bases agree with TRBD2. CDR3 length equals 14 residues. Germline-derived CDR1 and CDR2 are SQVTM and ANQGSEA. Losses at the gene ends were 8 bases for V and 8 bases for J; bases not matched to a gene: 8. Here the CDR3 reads CSSRTSGGASTQYF. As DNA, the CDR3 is TGCAGCTCTAGGACTAGCGGGGGGGCAAGTACGCAGTATTTT.

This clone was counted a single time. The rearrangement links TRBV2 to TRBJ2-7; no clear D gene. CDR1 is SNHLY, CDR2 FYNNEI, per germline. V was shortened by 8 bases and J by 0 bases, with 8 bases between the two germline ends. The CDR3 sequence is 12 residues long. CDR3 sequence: CASGIGSYEQYF. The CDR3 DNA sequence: TGTGCCAGCGGTATCGGCTCCTACGAGCAGTACTTC.

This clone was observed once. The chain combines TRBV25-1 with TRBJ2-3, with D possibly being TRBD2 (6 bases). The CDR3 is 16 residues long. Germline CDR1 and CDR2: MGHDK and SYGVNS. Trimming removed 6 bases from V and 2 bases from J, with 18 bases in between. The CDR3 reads CASSPLASGTTDTQYF. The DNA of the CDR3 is TGTGCCAGCAGCCCCCTAGCGAGCGGAACCACAGATACGCAGTATTTT.

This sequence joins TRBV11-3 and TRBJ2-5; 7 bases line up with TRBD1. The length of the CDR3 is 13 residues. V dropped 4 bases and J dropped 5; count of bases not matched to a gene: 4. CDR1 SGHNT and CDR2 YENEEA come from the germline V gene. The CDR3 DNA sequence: TGTGCCAGCAGCTCCACAGGGGTGGAGACCCAGTACTTC. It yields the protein CASSSTGVETQYF.

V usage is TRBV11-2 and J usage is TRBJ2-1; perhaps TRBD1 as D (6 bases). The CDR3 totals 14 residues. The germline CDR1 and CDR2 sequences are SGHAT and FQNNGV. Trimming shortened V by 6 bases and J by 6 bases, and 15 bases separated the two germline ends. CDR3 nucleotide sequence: TGTGCCAGCAGGTACCAGGGGTTAGGCAATGAGCAGTTCTTC. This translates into CASRYQGLGNEQFF.

The chain's CDR3 is CASSLALTGGWRDTQYF. The DNA for the CDR3 is TGTGCCAGCAGCTTAGCCCTAACGGGGGGGTGGCGAGATACGCAGTATTTT. The chain combines TRBV7-2 with TRBJ2-3; 8 bases agree with TRBD2. V lost 0 bases to trimming and J lost 5 bases; unmatched junction nucleotides: 10. The germline CDR1 and CDR2 sequences are SGHTA and FQGNSA. This CDR3 comprises 17 residues.

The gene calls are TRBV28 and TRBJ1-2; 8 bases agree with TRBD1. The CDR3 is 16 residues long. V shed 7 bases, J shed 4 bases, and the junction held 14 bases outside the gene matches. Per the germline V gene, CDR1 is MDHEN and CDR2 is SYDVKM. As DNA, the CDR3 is TGTGCCAGCAATGAGAACCGGGACAGGATCTTCTATGGCTACACCTTC. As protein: CASNENRDRIFYGYTF.

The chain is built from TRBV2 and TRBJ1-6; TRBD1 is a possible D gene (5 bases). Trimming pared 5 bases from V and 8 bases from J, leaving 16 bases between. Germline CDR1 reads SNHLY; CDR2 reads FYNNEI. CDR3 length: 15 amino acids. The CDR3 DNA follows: TGTGCCAGCAGTCCCCGGGGGATTCCTGATTCACCCCTCCACTTT. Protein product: CASSPRGIPDSPLHF.

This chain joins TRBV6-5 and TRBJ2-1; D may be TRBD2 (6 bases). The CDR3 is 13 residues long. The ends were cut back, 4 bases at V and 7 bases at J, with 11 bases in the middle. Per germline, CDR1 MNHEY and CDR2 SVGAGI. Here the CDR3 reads CASSWGGWNEQFF. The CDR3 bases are TGTGCCAGCAGTTGGGGAGGATGGAATGAGCAGTTCTTC.

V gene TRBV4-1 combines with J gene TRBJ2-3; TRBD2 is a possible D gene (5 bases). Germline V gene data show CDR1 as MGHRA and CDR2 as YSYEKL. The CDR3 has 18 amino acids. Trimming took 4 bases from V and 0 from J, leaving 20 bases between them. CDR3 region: CASSLTGPRVGSTDTQYF. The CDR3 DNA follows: TGCGCCAGCAGCCTAACGGGTCCGCGGGTCGGGAGCACAGATACGCAGTATTTT.

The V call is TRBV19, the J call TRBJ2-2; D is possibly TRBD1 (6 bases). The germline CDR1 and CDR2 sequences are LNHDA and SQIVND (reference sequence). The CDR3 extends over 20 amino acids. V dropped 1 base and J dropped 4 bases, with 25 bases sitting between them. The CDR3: CASSIVPPKDSQFLTGELFF. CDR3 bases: TGTGCCAGTAGTATAGTTCCTCCTAAGGACAGCCAATTTCTCACCGGGGAGCTGTTTTTT.

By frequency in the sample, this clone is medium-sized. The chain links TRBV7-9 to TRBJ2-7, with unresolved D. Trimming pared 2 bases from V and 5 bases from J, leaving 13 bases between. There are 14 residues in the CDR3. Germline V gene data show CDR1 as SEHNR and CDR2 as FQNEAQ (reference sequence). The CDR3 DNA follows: TGTGCCAGCAGCTTAAAAGGAGCCGTTGACGAGCAGTACTTC. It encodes CASSLKGAVDEQYF.

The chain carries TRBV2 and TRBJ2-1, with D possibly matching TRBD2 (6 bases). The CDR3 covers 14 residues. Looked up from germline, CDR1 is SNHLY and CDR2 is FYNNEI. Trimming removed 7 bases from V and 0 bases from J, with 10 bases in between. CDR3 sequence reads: CASKGRGSYNEQFF. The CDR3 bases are TGTGCCAGCAAAGGGCGGGGCTCCTACAATGAGCAGTTCTTC.

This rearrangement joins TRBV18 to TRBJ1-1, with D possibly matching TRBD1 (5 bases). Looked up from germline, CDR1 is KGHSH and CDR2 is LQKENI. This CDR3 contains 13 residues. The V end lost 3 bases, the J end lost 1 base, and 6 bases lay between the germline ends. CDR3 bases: TGTGCCAGCTCACCGGACAAGAACACTGAAGCTTTCTTT. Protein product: CASSPDKNTEAFF. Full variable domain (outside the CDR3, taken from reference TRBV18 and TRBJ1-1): NAGVMQNPRHLVRRRGQEARLRCSPMKGHSHVYWYRQLPEEGLKFMVYLQKENIIDESGMPKERFSAEFPKEGPSILRIQQVVRGDSAAYFCASSPDKNTEAFFGQGTRLTVV.

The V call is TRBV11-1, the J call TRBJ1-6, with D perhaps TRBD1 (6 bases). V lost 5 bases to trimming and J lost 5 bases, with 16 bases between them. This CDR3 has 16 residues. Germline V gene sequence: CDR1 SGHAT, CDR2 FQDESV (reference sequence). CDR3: CASSSVQGDHNSPLHF. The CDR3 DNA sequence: TGTGCCAGCAGCAGCGTACAGGGAGACCATAATTCACCCCTCCACTTT.

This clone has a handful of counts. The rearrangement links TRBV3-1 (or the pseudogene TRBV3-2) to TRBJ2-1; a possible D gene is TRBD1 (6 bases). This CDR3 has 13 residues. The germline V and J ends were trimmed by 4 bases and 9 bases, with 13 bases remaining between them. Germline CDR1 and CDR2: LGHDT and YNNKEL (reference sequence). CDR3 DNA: TGTGCCAGCAGCCCGAACAGGGTGGCTGAGCAGTTCTTC. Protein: CASSPNRVAEQFF.

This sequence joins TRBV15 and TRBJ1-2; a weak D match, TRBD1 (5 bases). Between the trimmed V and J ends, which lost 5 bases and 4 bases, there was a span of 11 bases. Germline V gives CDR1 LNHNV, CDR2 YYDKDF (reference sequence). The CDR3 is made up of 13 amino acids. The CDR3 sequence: CATSPGDPYGYTF. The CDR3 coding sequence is TGTGCCACCAGCCCGGGGGACCCCTATGGCTACACCTTC.

The CDR3 is CASSIGLAGVDNEQFF. Here the CDR3 DNA reads TGTGCCAGCAGCATAGGACTAGCGGGAGTGGACAATGAGCAGTTCTTC. This chain links TRBV11-2 with TRBJ2-1, with 13 bases aligning to TRBD2. With 5 bases clipped from V and 5 bases from J, the junction kept 6 bases outside the gene matches. Germline V gene lookup returns CDR1 SGHAT and CDR2 FQNNGV. This CDR3 is 16 amino acids long.